One and the same sample provided the 8 T cell receptor beta chains below, sequenced in a study of regulatory T cells in long-lasting Graves disease. Assembly of TCR beta libraries relied on iRepertoire HTBI primers together with Arm-PCR of CDR3 regions. Each CDR3 protein gets one entry after TCRdb re-called the multiplex PCR reads with MiXCR. The data contain 350,000 to 450,000 distinct CDR3 sequences, approximately 15% of them singletons. Sample time point: newly diagnosed GD, antithyroid drugs for less than 3 months. Extracted RNA from PBMCs served as the source of the TCR library. This sample was shared with a second study, whose subject was T cells in Graves' hyperthyroidism and ophthalmopathy.

Material: peripheral blood mononuclear cells (PBMCs), obtained at new diagnosis, from a patient treated with antithyroid drugs. The receptors stem from a woman in her twenties or thirties with Graves disease.

This clonotype was observed a few times. The chain is built from TRBV29-1 and TRBJ1-2; D is possibly TRBD1 (5 bases). The V and J ends lost 5 bases and 4 bases respectively, with 14 bases between them. The CDR3 has 13 residues. The germline V gene encodes CDR1 SQVTM and CDR2 ANQGSEA. The chain's CDR3 is CSVSSGRGYGYTF. CDR3 nucleotides: TGCAGCGTTTCCTCGGGACGGGGCTATGGCTACACCTTC.

This clonotype showed up just a few times. This sequence joins TRBV3-1 and TRBJ2-7; D is perhaps TRBD2 (7 bases). V was cut by 3 bases and J by 6 bases, with 9 bases left in between. Germline CDR1 reads LGHDT; CDR2 reads YNNKEL (reference sequence). This CDR3 is 12 amino acids long. Here the CDR3 DNA reads TGTGCCAGCAGCCAGGGGGGGCTCGAGCAGTACTTC. It specifies CASSQGGLEQYF.

This clonotype came up many times. V usage is TRBV24-1 and J usage is TRBJ2-1, with D perhaps assigned TRBD1 or TRBD2 (5 bases each). Germline CDR1 is KGHDR and CDR2 is SFDVKD. Deletions cut 9 bases from V and 8 bases from J, with 22 bases between. The CDR3 has 15 amino acids. CDR3 DNA: TGTGCCACCGCGGAGGCGTCAGGGAAGGACGATGAGCAGTTCTTC. It encodes CATAEASGKDDEQFF.

This clonotype was seen a single time. The gene calls are TRBV19 and TRBJ2-7, with 7 bases fitting TRBD2. CDR1 and CDR2 from the germline V gene are LNHDA and SQIVND (reference sequence). V lost 6 bases and J lost 2; bases outside the gene matches: 7. The CDR3 runs to 14 residues. CDR3 loop: CASRRSGEAYEQYF. DNA for the CDR3: TGTGCCAGTAGGCGAAGCGGGGAAGCCTACGAGCAGTACTTC.

V and J are TRBV24-1 and TRBJ2-1, with D perhaps matching TRBD1 or TRBD2 (6 bases each). The CDR3 has 15 amino acids. Germline V gene lookup returns CDR1 KGHDR and CDR2 SFDVKD. V lost 3 bases, J lost 12 bases, and 20 bases lay in between. CDR3 coding DNA: TGTGCCACCAGTGATCCTGAGGGGGGTCCCCTGGGGCAGTTCTTC. Amino acid sequence: CATSDPEGGPLGQFF.

This clonotype was observed a few times. The gene calls are TRBV9 and TRBJ1-4; D gene uncertain. The CDR3 consists of 12 residues. V dropped 4 bases and J dropped 7 bases, with 8 bases sitting between them. Germline CDR1 and CDR2: SGDLS and YYNGEE. Here the CDR3 reads CASSPEGEKLFF. In DNA, the CDR3 is TGTGCCAGCAGCCCCGAGGGTGAAAAACTGTTTTTT.

The chain is built from TRBV4-1 and TRBJ2-1; 10 positions match TRBD1. The V segment lost 0 bases and the J segment 6 bases; nucleotides outside the gene matches: 2. The CDR3 loop spans 15 amino acids. The germline gives CDR1 MGHRA, CDR2 YSYEKL. In DNA form, the CDR3 reads TGCGCCAGCAGCCAAGAAGGGACAGGGGCCAATGAGCAGTTCTTC. This sequence encodes CASSQEGTGANEQFF.

This clonotype was counted at least ten times. The V gene is TRBV5-1, the J gene TRBJ2-7; the D gene could be TRBD1 or TRBD2 (5 bases each). Germline lookup yields CDR1 SGHRS and CDR2 YFSETQ. The V end lost 5 bases, the J end lost 3 bases, and 21 bases lay between the germline ends. The CDR3 spans 16 residues. Written as DNA, the CDR3 is TGCGCCAGCAGACCGACGCCGGGACCCGTCGACTACGAGCAGTACTTC. It encodes CASRPTPGPVDYEQYF.